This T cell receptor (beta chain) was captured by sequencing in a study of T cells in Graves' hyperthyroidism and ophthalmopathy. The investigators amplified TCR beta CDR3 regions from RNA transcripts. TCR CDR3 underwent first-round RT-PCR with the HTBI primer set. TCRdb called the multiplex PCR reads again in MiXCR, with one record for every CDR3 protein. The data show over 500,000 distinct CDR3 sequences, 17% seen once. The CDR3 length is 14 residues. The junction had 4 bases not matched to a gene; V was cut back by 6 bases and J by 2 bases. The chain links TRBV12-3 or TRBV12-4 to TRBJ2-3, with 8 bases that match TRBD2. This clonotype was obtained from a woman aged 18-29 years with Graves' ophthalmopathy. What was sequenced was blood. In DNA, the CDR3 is TGTGCCAGCAGCACTAGCGGATACACAGATACGCAGTATTTT. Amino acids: CASSTSGYTDTQYF.